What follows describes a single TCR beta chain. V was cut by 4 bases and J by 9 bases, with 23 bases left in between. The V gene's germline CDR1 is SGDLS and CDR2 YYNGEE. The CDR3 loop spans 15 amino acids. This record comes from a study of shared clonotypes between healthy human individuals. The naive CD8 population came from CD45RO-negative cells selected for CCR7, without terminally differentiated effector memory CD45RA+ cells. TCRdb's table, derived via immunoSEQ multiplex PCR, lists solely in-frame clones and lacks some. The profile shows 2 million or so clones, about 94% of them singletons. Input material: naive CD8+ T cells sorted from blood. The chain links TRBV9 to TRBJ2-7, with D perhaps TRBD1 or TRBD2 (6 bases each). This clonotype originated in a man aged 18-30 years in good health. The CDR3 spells CASSLRGEPSHGQYF. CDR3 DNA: TGTGCCAGCAGCTTAAGGGGGGAACCCAGTCACGGGCAGTACTTC.